The next 31 T cell receptor beta chains were all read from a single sample in a study of cytomegalovirus exposure and HLA in healthy donors. Vbeta (60) and Jbeta (13) primers were used in the PCR. Method: immunoSEQ multiplex PCR; TCRdb's copy keeps in-frame clones and lacks some. The table has some 130,000 clones, about three quarters seen once. The sequenced sample was PBMCs. The receptors stem from a human donor in good health.

V usage is TRBV6-5 and J usage is TRBJ1-2; unclear D gene. CDR1 and CDR2 (germline): MNHEY, SVGAGI. The CDR3 is 13 residues long. V shed 1 base and J shed 9 bases, with 12 bases lying between them. The CDR3 region has the DNA TGTGCCAGCAGTTACTTCCGCACAGCCAGCTACACCTTC. Its protein product is CASSYFRTASYTF.

The chain carries TRBV19 and TRBJ1-5, with 7 nucleotides matching TRBD1. The germline CDR1 and CDR2 sequences are LNHDA and SQIVND (reference sequence). The CDR3 loop spans 15 amino acids. V was pared by 3 bases and J by 5 bases, with 7 bases of the junction left unmatched. The CDR3 sequence is CASSIWLTGHQPQHF. Written as DNA, the CDR3 is TGTGCCAGTAGTATCTGGTTGACAGGGCATCAGCCCCAGCATTTT.

The rearrangement links TRBV9 to TRBJ2-3; TRBD2 matches at 12 bases. CDR3 length equals 16 residues. J was trimmed by 6 bases and V by 4 bases; bases with no gene match: 9. CDR1 and CDR2 from the germline V gene are SGDLS and YYNGEE. This CDR3 is CASSNSLAGGVDTQYF. The CDR3, as DNA: TGTGCCAGCAGCAATAGCCTAGCGGGGGGGGTGGATACGCAGTATTTT.

Only one count was recorded for this clone. The chain couples TRBV10-3 to TRBJ1-6; a weak D match, TRBD1 (5 bases). The CDR3 consists of 14 residues. Per germline, CDR1 ENHRY and CDR2 SYGVKD. Trimming shortened V by 3 bases and J by 2 bases, and 5 bases separated the two germline ends. This CDR3 is CAISDRAYNSPLHF. CDR3 nucleotide sequence: TGTGCCATCAGTGACAGGGCCTATAATTCACCCCTCCACTTT.

This sequence joins TRBV6-1 and TRBJ1-4; possibly TRBD1 for D (6 bases). The CDR3 length is 15 residues. The germline V and J ends were trimmed by 3 bases and 6 bases, with 14 bases remaining between them. Germline-derived CDR1 and CDR2 are MNHNS and SASEGT. CDR3 in DNA: TGTGCCAGCAGTGAGGAGAGGACAGTCGATGAAAAACTGTTTTTT. Amino acids: CASSEERTVDEKLFF.

The gene calls are TRBV19 and TRBJ1-1; D is ambiguous. Deletions cut 1 base from V and 0 bases from J, with 6 bases between. Germline CDR1 LNHDA, CDR2 SQIVND (reference sequence). CDR3 length: 14 amino acids. The CDR3 region is CASSIVQMNTEAFF. Written as DNA, the CDR3 is TGTGCCAGTAGTATAGTACAGATGAACACTGAAGCTTTCTTT.

The CDR3 loop is CASSKGAGGPYTQYF. The CDR3 DNA follows: TGTGCCAGCAGCAAAGGGGCGGGGGGGCCTTATACGCAGTATTTT. The chain has TRBV28 and TRBJ2-3, with 9 bases lining up with TRBD2. V lost 6 bases and J lost 7; bases outside the gene matches: 11. Germline V lookup: CDR1 MDHEN, CDR2 SYDVKM. This CDR3 has 15 amino acids.

This clone was observed a handful of times. The chain employs TRBV5-1 and TRBJ1-1, with D unresolved. Between the trimmed V and J ends, which lost 1 base and 0 bases, there was a span of 7 bases. From germline, CDR1 is SGHRS and CDR2 YFSETQ. The CDR3 totals 14 residues. DNA for the CDR3: TGCGCCAGCAGCTTGCCGCGGTTGAACACTGAAGCTTTCTTT. Its protein product is CASSLPRLNTEAFF. The full variable domain, completed using reference TRBV5-1 and TRBJ1-1, is KAGVTQTPRYLIKTRGQQVTLSCSPISGHRSVSWYQQTPGQGLQFLFEYFSETQRNKGNFPGRFSGRQFSNSRSEMNVSTLELGDSALYLCASSLPRLNTEAFFGQGTRLTVV.

This clone occurred a few times. The rearrangement links TRBV6-6 to TRBJ2-7; tentative D call: TRBD2 (5 bases). Trimming stripped 4 bases from V and 3 bases from J, with 13 bases between. This CDR3 contains 14 residues. Germline V gene data show CDR1 as MNHNY and CDR2 as SVGAGI (reference sequence). CDR3 protein: CASSFRGPDYEQYF. For the CDR3, the DNA is TGTGCCAGCAGTTTCCGCGGGCCGGACTACGAGCAGTACTTC.

V and J are TRBV2 and TRBJ2-1; 11 bases fit TRBD2. This CDR3 contains 13 residues. Looked up from germline, CDR1 is SNHLY and CDR2 is FYNNEI. V gave up 5 bases and J gave up 12 bases; unmatched junction bases: 6. CDR3 nucleotide sequence: TGTGCCAGCAGTAGCAGGACTAGCGGGCCGCAGTTCTTC. Protein sequence: CASSSRTSGPQFF.

Comment on this clone: Germline is not matched at one junction end, which may reflect a read error. This chain uses TRBV7-9 with TRBJ1-6; D ambiguous. Germline-derived CDR1 and CDR2 are SEHNR and FQNEAQ (reference sequence). This CDR3 region has 12 residues. CDR3 region: CSSSFEGRTLHF. The CDR3 nucleotides read TGTTCCAGCAGCTTCGAGGGAAGGACCCTCCACTTT. The full variable domain, in which reference TRBV7-9 and TRBJ1-6 provide the parts outside the CDR3, is DTGVSQNPRHKITKRGQNVTFRCDPISEHNRLYWYRQTLGQGPEFLTYFQNEAQLEKSRLLSDRFSAERPKGSFSTLEIQRTEQGDSAMYLCSSSFEGRTLHFGNGTRLTVT.

The chain joins TRBV11-3 to TRBJ2-3; tentative D call: TRBD2 (6 bases). The V and J ends lost 3 bases and 6 bases respectively, with 13 bases between them. CDR3 length: 14 residues. In germline, CDR1 is SGHNT, CDR2 YENEEA. The CDR3 region is CASSLAGRGDTQYF. CDR3 sequence (DNA): TGTGCCAGCAGCTTGGCGGGGCGGGGTGATACGCAGTATTTT.

CDR3 in DNA: TGCAGCGTTGAAGGGGAGCGGGGGGCCTTTGGGTATGGCTACACCTTC. Its protein product is CSVEGERGAFGYGYTF. This sequence joins TRBV29-1 and TRBJ1-2, with D perhaps TRBD1 (6 bases). Trimming left V 1 base short and J 5 bases short, with 20 bases between. CDR3 size: 16 residues. Germline V gene lookup returns CDR1 SQVTM and CDR2 ANQGSEA.

V and J are TRBV28 and TRBJ2-2, with 8 bases that match TRBD2. There are 13 residues in the CDR3. Unmatched junction bases numbered 2, after V lost 5 bases and J lost 6 bases. In germline, CDR1 is MDHEN, CDR2 SYDVKM. CDR3 in amino acids: CASSTGGPGELFF. The CDR3 nucleotides read TGTGCCAGCAGTACGGGGGGGCCCGGGGAGCTGTTTTTT.

A single count supports this clone. V and J are TRBV19 and TRBJ2-3; 10 bases are shared with TRBD2. V trimming: 0 bases; J trimming: 1 base; junction bases outside the gene matches: 7. From germline, CDR1 is LNHDA and CDR2 SQIVND (reference sequence). The CDR3 spans 18 residues. CDR3 loop: CASSIDPSTSGGTDTQYF. In DNA, the CDR3 is TGTGCCAGTAGTATAGATCCATCCACTAGCGGGGGCACAGATACGCAGTATTTT.

The rearrangement links TRBV7-3 to TRBJ1-6; D is unclear. The CDR3 runs to 15 residues. With 5 bases removed from V and 5 bases from J, the gap between germline ends came to 13 bases. Germline CDR1 reads SGHTA; CDR2 reads FQGTGA. The CDR3 coding sequence is TGTGCCAGCAGCCGTGAGGCAGTAGATAATTCACCCCTCCACTTT. Protein product: CASSREAVDNSPLHF.

V is TRBV5-1 and J is TRBJ1-6; TRBD1 matches at 10 bases. The CDR3 has 14 amino acids. V shed 4 bases and J 10 bases; nucleotides not matched to a gene: 5. The germline gives CDR1 SGHRS, CDR2 YFSETQ. Written as DNA, the CDR3 is TGCGCCAGCAGCCCGACAGGGGGCCTGTCACCCCTCCACTTT. This encodes CASSPTGGLSPLHF.

A few counts support this clone. This chain connects TRBV7-9 to TRBJ2-7; D is unresolved. Trimming removed 5 bases at V and 3 bases at J, with 11 bases between. This CDR3 is built from 13 residues. CDR1 is SEHNR and CDR2 is FQNEAQ in the germline V gene (reference sequence). In DNA form, the CDR3 reads TGTGCCAGCAGCCCTCCGCCCAGCTACGAGCAGTACTTC. It translates to CASSPPPSYEQYF.

Only a few counts were recorded for this clone. The V call is TRBV6-6, the J call TRBJ1-4; 11 positions match TRBD1. The CDR3 totals 15 residues. Germline values: CDR1 MNHNY, CDR2 SVGAGI (reference sequence). The ends lost 8 bases at V and 5 bases at J; junction bases unmatched: 7. The CDR3 protein is CASDGQGARNEKLFF. CDR3 sequence (DNA): TGTGCCAGCGATGGACAGGGGGCGCGGAATGAAAAACTGTTTTTT.

The chain joins TRBV7-7 to TRBJ2-3; D not resolved. Germline CDR1 is SSHAT and CDR2 is FNYEAQ (reference sequence). Trimming removed 1 base at V and 2 bases at J, with 7 bases between. CDR3 size: 14 residues. CDR3: CASSLDTNTDTQYF. The DNA for the CDR3 is TGTGCCAGCAGCTTAGACACAAACACAGATACGCAGTATTTT.

The CDR3 loop is CASTSAPGGFGGEQYF. CDR3 nucleotide sequence: TGTGCCAGCACCTCCGCCCCGGGGGGGTTTGGCGGGGAGCAGTACTTC. The gene calls are TRBV7-9 and TRBJ2-7; 8 nucleotides line up with TRBD2. This CDR3 is 16 amino acids long. The junction had 18 bases not matched to a gene; V was cut back by 7 bases and J by 7 bases. Per germline, CDR1 SEHNR and CDR2 FQNEAQ (reference sequence).

The V gene is TRBV5-4, the J gene TRBJ1-6; D possibly corresponds to TRBD1 (6 bases). Germline-derived CDR1 and CDR2 are SGHNT and YYREEE (reference sequence). The V gene lost 3 bases and the J gene lost 7 bases, with 11 bases spanning the gap. The CDR3 is 14 amino acids. This CDR3 is CASSSQGRNSPLHF. CDR3 DNA sequence: TGTGCCAGCAGCTCACAGGGTAGGAATTCACCCCTCCACTTT.

The chain uses TRBV7-2 and TRBJ1-6, with 7 positions matching TRBD1. V was pared by 7 bases and J by 7 bases, with 7 bases of the junction left unmatched. Looked up from germline, CDR1 is SGHTA and CDR2 is FQGNSA. CDR3 size: 14 residues. This CDR3 reads CASNPRGQNSPLHF. The DNA of the CDR3 is TGTGCCAGCAACCCAAGGGGACAGAATTCACCCCTCCACTTT.

V gene TRBV7-2 combines with J gene TRBJ2-7; 9 bases map to TRBD2. V lost 0 bases to trimming and J lost 2 bases; unmatched junction nucleotides: 5. The CDR3 consists of 16 residues. The germline V gene has CDR1 SGHTA and CDR2 FQGNSA. CDR3 sequence: CASSLAPAGGTYEQYF. The DNA for the CDR3 is TGTGCCAGCAGCTTAGCGCCGGCGGGGGGGACCTACGAGCAGTACTTC.

The count of this clone is one. The rearrangement joins TRBV5-1 to TRBJ1-6, with 9 bases lining up with TRBD1. Germline CDR1 SGHRS, CDR2 YFSETQ. The V segment lost 4 bases and the J segment 10 bases; nucleotides outside the gene matches: 9. The CDR3 contains 15 residues. CDR3 nucleotides: TGCGCCAGCAGCCCGGGACAGGGAGCGGGATCACCCCTCCACTTT. Its protein product is CASSPGQGAGSPLHF. Supplemented by reference TRBV5-1 and TRBJ1-6, the full variable domain reads KAGVTQTPRYLIKTRGQQVTLSCSPISGHRSVSWYQQTPGQGLQFLFEYFSETQRNKGNFPGRFSGRQFSNSRSEMNVSTLELGDSALYLCASSPGQGAGSPLHFGNGTRLTVT.

The chain carries TRBV7-7 and TRBJ2-7, with TRBD2 as a possible D gene (5 bases). The V gene lost 4 bases and the J gene lost 3 bases, with 10 bases spanning the gap. This CDR3 contains 13 residues. Germline V lookup: CDR1 SSHAT, CDR2 FNYEAQ (reference sequence). The CDR3 here is CASSSGEGYEQYF. CDR3 bases: TGTGCCAGCAGCTCCGGAGAGGGCTACGAGCAGTACTTC.

V is TRBV29-1 and J is TRBJ1-1; D unresolved. The CDR3 contains 15 residues. The germline CDR1 and CDR2 sequences are SQVTM and ANQGSEA. V was trimmed by 6 bases and J by 0 bases, leaving 17 bases between them. The DNA of the CDR3 is TGCAGCGTCAAGGGTTTCGGAGGAATGAACACTGAAGCTTTCTTT. This codes for CSVKGFGGMNTEAFF.

This clone has only a few counts. The rearrangement joins TRBV19 to TRBJ1-2; D is ambiguous. The CDR3 is 16 amino acids. Germline CDR1 is LNHDA and CDR2 is SQIVND (reference sequence). V lost 5 bases and J lost 2, with 18 bases in between. DNA for the CDR3: TGTGCCAGTAGTTTTGTCTCTACGCGTATGAACTATGGCTACACCTTC. Translation gives CASSFVSTRMNYGYTF.

The rearrangement links TRBV7-2 to TRBJ2-1, with D possibly matching TRBD2 (7 bases). CDR1 and CDR2 from the germline V gene are SGHTA and FQGNSA. The CDR3 runs to 15 residues. V was pared by 2 bases and J by 7 bases, with 15 bases between. The CDR3 spells CASSLWGGARNEQFF. As DNA, the CDR3 is TGTGCCAGCAGCTTATGGGGGGGGGCTCGGAATGAGCAGTTCTTC.

The chain links TRBV15 to TRBJ2-1, with 8 positions matching TRBD1. Losses at the gene ends were 4 bases for V and 0 bases for J; bases not matched to a gene: 8. Germline loops: CDR1 LNHNV, CDR2 YYDKDF (reference sequence). CDR3 length: 17 residues. CDR3 loop: CATSTGRGLSSYNEQFF. CDR3 DNA sequence: TGTGCCACCAGCACGGGCAGGGGGCTTAGCTCCTACAATGAGCAGTTCTTC.

This chain uses TRBV7-2 with TRBJ2-3, with 11 nucleotides matching TRBD2. V lost 3 bases, J lost 5 bases, and 10 bases stayed unmatched. CDR1 is SGHTA and CDR2 is FQGNSA in the germline V gene. This CDR3 spans 17 amino acids. The CDR3 nucleotides read TGTGCCAGCAGCTTCAACTTAGCGGGGGGGAGGGGAGATACGCAGTATTTT. Translated, it gives CASSFNLAGGRGDTQYF.